This T cell receptor (beta chain) was retrieved from a study of T cell responses to AZD1222 COVID-19 vaccine (dated by TCRdb to the early 2020s). The study in broad terms: A total of 233 trial participants underwent TCR sequencing, of whom nearly 210 had received two doses of AZD1222 and 26 had received two doses of the MenACWY control vaccine. Trial participants were enrolled by age into 18-55, 56-69 and 70-plus year subgroups, with roughly 160, 29 and 62 TCR-sequenced participants respectively.

This specimen's time point label, interpreted: about 28 days (+/-7) after the second vaccine dose. The sample's treatment or condition label is to be understood as: meningococcal conjugate vaccine given as trial control. The vaccinee samples were drawn from two UK trials, COV001 and COV002, one of which was a single-blind randomized controlled phase 2/3 trial testing AZD1222 (ChAdOx1 nCoV-19) in healthy adults. For TCRbeta chain sequencing, PBMC samples from trial participants were taken at day 0 and at day 28 after the second dose. The CDR3 regions of human TCRbeta chains were subjected to immunosequencing. Per the authors' processing: TCRs in the repertoires were matched against a reference library of SARS-CoV-2-specific TCRs that had been generated with the MIRA antigen-specificity platform. Breadth meant the fraction of unique TCRs that were SARS-CoV-2-associated, whereas depth meant the fraction of total T cells that were SARS-CoV-2-associated. Using the MIRA data, every spike-specific TCR was mapped to the spike region that the TCR reacted to and assigned to either a CD4 or a CD8 class. Log10-transformed breadth and depth values were compared by one-way ANOVA with Sidak's multiple comparisons tests. In its TCRdb copy, this immuneACCESS table keeps in-frame sequences only and misses some clones. Where compared with another copy, unresolved V genes explain less than half of these, and the others have no known cause. The DNA was the basis for D and trimming; V, J and clone size are from that table. The sample contains some 170,000 clones, approximately 90% of them found a single time. The ten largest make up 4.3% of the sample.

Results the study describes overall, beyond this receptor: The 56-69-year group was small, and its depth increase did not reach significance, likely because of low power. Spike-specific TCR breadth and depth rose significantly after two AZD1222 doses compared with day 0 and with MenACWY recipients. Participants were mostly white British, with more females than males. The authors suggested clonal diversity may have been underestimated. Conclusions about previously exposed vaccinees are limited because only a handful of AZD1222 recipients were SARS-CoV-2 seropositive at baseline. Because no day 14 peak-response samples were available, the repertoires could be characterized only after the peak T cell response. Reportedly, almost half of the unique spike-specific TCRs recognized epitopes lying outside the regions that are mutated in the B.1.351 and B.1.1.7 variants. CD4 TCRs associated with the vaccine covered the entire spike protein, and the dominant responses were in regions 160-218 and 743-854.

From the cysteine up to the phenylalanine, the CDR3 has a length of 11 residues. Left in the record is the CDR3 DNA by itself, 33 bases read in frame from the first base. Per the germline V gene, SNHLY is the CDR1 and FYNNEI is the CDR2. Trimming at the junction amounts to 6 bases on V and 11 bases on J, and the germline ends lie 12 bases apart. Worth noting for this clone: Its target antigen remains unknown. No base quality values were provided; no much bigger clone lies one nucleotide off.

This chain is built from TRBV2 and TRBJ2-3; TRBD2 is a possible D gene, resting on 5 matching bases. Source: peripheral blood, taken 28 days after the second dose of the MenACWY control vaccine. The sequence was obtained from an adult who received the MenACWY meningococcal vaccine as a control. The DNA is as follows: TGTGCCAGCAGCGAGGGATACTTGCAGTATTTT. This gives the protein CASSEGYLQYF.